A single sample is the source of the 17 T cell receptor beta chains below, sequenced in a study of T-cell reconstitution after alpha-beta-depleted transplantation in children. The library targeted TCRbeta and was prepared with unique molecular identifiers. TCRdb reprocessed the PCR reads via MiXCR and lists one record per CDR3 protein. This sample has some 640,000 distinct CDR3 sequences; roughly 17% occur once, and the top ten carry 1.1%. The material was PBMCs from the stem cell graft donor, obtained from the stem cell graft. The receptors were gathered from a human donor who donated a stem cell graft to a child with acute myeloid leukemia.

V is TRBV7-2 and J is TRBJ1-6, with D possibly matching TRBD1 (6 bases). CDR3 size: 16 residues. Per germline, CDR1 SGHTA and CDR2 FQGNSA. V was trimmed by 5 bases and J by 8 bases, leaving 19 bases between them. This CDR3 reads CASSPTRGAGYSPLHF. CDR3 nucleotide sequence: TGTGCCAGCAGCCCAACGCGGGGGGCAGGCTATTCACCCCTCCACTTT. Using reference TRBV7-2 and TRBJ1-6 for the parts outside the CDR3, the full variable domain is GAGVSQSPSNKVTEKGKDVELRCDPISGHTALYWYRQSLGQGLEFLIYFQGNSAPDKSGLPSDRFSAERTGGSVSTLTIQRTQQEDSAVYLCASSPTRGAGYSPLHFGNGTRLTVT.

This clonotype was counted many times. CDR3 DNA: TGCAGTGCTGATGGGACTAGCGGGGGGAAGAGCTCCTACGAGCAGTACTTC. Protein sequence: CSADGTSGGKSSYEQYF. The chain joins TRBV20-1 to TRBJ2-7; 15 positions match TRBD2. This CDR3 has 17 amino acids. V gave up 5 bases and J gave up 0 bases; unmatched junction bases: 8. CDR1 is DFQATT, CDR2 SNEGSKA, per germline (reference sequence).

This clonotype appeared many times. This sequence joins TRBV9 and TRBJ1-6; unclear D gene. Per germline, CDR1 SGDLS and CDR2 YYNGEE. This CDR3 is 14 amino acids long. V lost 3 bases and J lost 6, with 10 bases in between. The CDR3 protein is CASSARTANSPLHF. Here the CDR3 DNA reads TGTGCCAGCAGCGCTCGAACGGCTAATTCACCCCTCCACTTT.

The V gene is TRBV24-1, the J gene TRBJ2-1; D might be TRBD1 (6 bases). Between the trimmed V and J ends, which lost 4 bases and 8 bases, there was a span of 14 bases. Germline V CDR1 and CDR2: KGHDR, SFDVKD. The length of the CDR3 is 14 residues. CDR3 region: CATSDPDRIDEQFF. The CDR3 coding sequence is TGTGCCACCAGTGACCCTGACAGGATTGATGAGCAGTTCTTC.

The chain uses TRBV18 and TRBJ1-1; maybe TRBD1 (5 bases). The ends were cut back, 1 base at V and 4 bases at J, with 13 bases in the middle. The CDR3 consists of 15 residues. Germline lookup yields CDR1 KGHSH and CDR2 LQKENI. The CDR3 loop is CASSPQPRESTEAFF. Here the CDR3 DNA reads TGTGCCAGCTCACCACAGCCCAGGGAGAGCACTGAAGCTTTCTTT.

In regard to this clonotype: This clone may be a read error of a much larger clone one base away. V gene TRBV20-1 combines with J gene TRBJ2-4; TRBD2 might be the D (6 bases). The CDR3 length is 15 residues. Germline assignment: CDR1 DFQATT and CDR2 SNEGSKA (reference sequence). V was pared by 0 bases and J by 0 bases, with 9 bases between. CDR3 residues: CSAREEGLAKNIQYF. CDR3 bases: TGCAGTGCTAGAGAGGAGGGGCTAGCCAAAAACATTCAGTACTTC.

On this clonotype itself: One base away lies a much larger clone, so this may be a sequencing read error. This chain uses TRBV10-1 with TRBJ2-2, with a possible D match to TRBD1 (6 bases). Trimming pared 6 bases from V and 7 bases from J, leaving 18 bases between. The CDR3 runs to 15 residues. CDR1 and CDR2 (germline): WNHNN, SYGVQD (reference sequence). CDR3 amino acids: CASSPGAGVHGELFF. The CDR3 DNA is TGCGCCAGCAGCCCCGGGGCAGGGGTTCACGGGGAGCTGTTTTTT.

This clonotype came up many times. Here the CDR3 reads CSASRTGGHIDSPLHF. The CDR3 DNA reads TGCAGTGCTTCTCGGACAGGGGGGCACATAGATTCACCCCTCCACTTT. The V gene is TRBV20-1, the J gene TRBJ1-6; TRBD1 aligns across 10 bases. V shed 5 bases, J shed 8 bases, and the junction held 12 bases outside the gene matches. Germline V CDR1 and CDR2: DFQATT, SNEGSKA (reference sequence). The CDR3 length is 16 residues.

This chain connects TRBV7-2 to TRBJ2-1; D is unresolved. Germline assignment: CDR1 SGHTA and CDR2 FQGNSA. Trimming stripped 3 bases from V and 5 bases from J, with 5 bases between. There are 12 residues in the CDR3. The CDR3 sequence is CASSLTHNEQFF. The DNA of the CDR3 is TGTGCCAGCAGCTTGACTCACAATGAGCAGTTCTTC.

This clonotype was counted ten times or more. The V call is TRBV12-3 or TRBV12-4, the J call TRBJ2-3, with 9 bases identical to TRBD2. The V segment lost 8 bases and the J segment 6 bases; nucleotides outside the gene matches: 9. CDR3 length: 14 amino acids. The CDR3, as DNA: TGTGCCAGCGGGACTTCTAGCGGGGAGGATACGCAGTATTTT. As protein: CASGTSSGEDTQYF.

This clonotype came up many times. V and J are TRBV7-3 and TRBJ2-7; D perhaps matches TRBD2 (6 bases). The CDR3 extends over 13 amino acids. Germline V CDR1 and CDR2: SGHTA, FQGTGA. V was pared by 5 bases and J by 6 bases, with 14 bases between. The CDR3 is CASSHNWRGEQYF. The CDR3, as DNA: TGTGCCAGCAGCCACAACTGGCGGGGCGAGCAGTACTTC.

This chain links TRBV20-1 with TRBJ1-6; D uncertain. This CDR3 is built from 17 residues. Germline CDR1 reads DFQATT; CDR2 reads SNEGSKA (reference sequence). V was cut by 0 bases and J by 0 bases, with 12 bases left in between. CDR3 DNA: TGCAGTGCTAGAGATTTGGCCTTCAGCTCCTATAATTCACCCCTCCACTTT. This translates into CSARDLAFSSYNSPLHF.

This clonotype was seen only a few times. This chain joins TRBV9 and TRBJ2-7, with D perhaps assigned TRBD1 or TRBD2 (6 bases each). CDR1 is SGDLS, CDR2 YYNGEE, per germline. Trimming left V 0 bases short and J 1 base short, with 11 bases between. The CDR3 is made up of 15 amino acids. CDR3 nucleotide sequence: TGTGCCAGCAGCGTAGAGGGGGGATCTTCCTACGAGCAGTACTTC. As protein: CASSVEGGSSYEQYF. Supplemented by reference TRBV9 and TRBJ2-7, the full variable domain reads DSGVTQTPKHLITATGQRVTLRCSPRSGDLSVYWYQQSLDQGLQFLIQYYNGEERAKGNILERFSAQQFPDLHSELNLSSLELGDSALYFCASSVEGGSSYEQYFGPGTRLTVT.

This clonotype was counted a few times. The chain joins TRBV12-3 or TRBV12-4 to TRBJ2-1, with 9 positions matching TRBD1. Trimming removed 8 bases from V and 7 bases from J; junction bases left unmatched: 12. CDR3 length: 15 residues. In DNA, the CDR3 is TGTGCCAGCTGGGACAGGGTATTCGGGGGGAATGAGCAGTTCTTC. Its protein is CASWDRVFGGNEQFF.

This clonotype was found many times. This chain connects TRBV20-1 to TRBJ2-2, with D perhaps matching TRBD2 (5 bases). The length of the CDR3 is 14 residues. V was trimmed by 4 bases and J by 7 bases, leaving 16 bases between them. Germline V gives CDR1 DFQATT, CDR2 SNEGSKA (reference sequence). The CDR3 region has the DNA TGCAGTGCTACGTTTACGTCCCGGGACGGGGAGCTGTTTTTT. The encoded protein is CSATFTSRDGELFF.

The sample holds a few counts of this clonotype. This sequence joins TRBV6-5 and TRBJ2-5; possibly TRBD1 for D (5 bases). Germline-derived CDR1 and CDR2 are MNHEY and SVGAGI. The CDR3 consists of 14 residues. Trimming removed 0 bases from V and 1 base from J, with 6 bases in between. As DNA, the CDR3 is TGTGCCAGCAGTTACTCCCAGGGCCAAGAGACCCAGTACTTC. It is translated as CASSYSQGQETQYF.

The CDR3 spells CASRPGTGIYEQYF. CDR3 nucleotide sequence: TGCGCCAGTCGACCCGGGACAGGGATCTACGAGCAGTACTTC. The gene calls are TRBV5-1 and TRBJ2-7, with 9 bases that match TRBD1. CDR1 is SGHRS, CDR2 YFSETQ, per germline. The ends lost 8 bases at V and 3 bases at J; junction bases unmatched: 9. The length of the CDR3 is 14 residues.